These 32 T cell receptor beta chains share one sample of origin, sequenced in a study of tumor-infiltrating lymphocytes in primary liver carcinoma. Making TCR beta cDNA involved approximately 510 ng total RNA and a constant-region primer. A slightly modified ARM-PCR protocol with three nested multiplex PCR rounds produced these TCR beta libraries. PCR rounds one and two used TRBV1-TRBV30 forward primers with a C-beta reverse primer for around 11 cycles each. TCRdb reprocessed the multiplex PCR reads via MiXCR and lists one record per CDR3 protein. In the table there are approximately 330,000 distinct CDR3 sequences, around three fifths of which are singletons. Unsorted whole blood yielded blood RNA, and germline DNA was extracted as well. The specimen sequenced was peripheral blood. All receptors come from a man aged 35-49 years with primary liver carcinoma and hepatitis B virus infection.

The chain links TRBV11-2 to TRBJ2-1; TRBD2 agrees at 9 bases. Germline-derived CDR1 and CDR2 are SGHAT and FQNNGV. The CDR3 loop spans 17 amino acids. CDR3 DNA sequence: TGTGGAAGCAGCAACTTTGGCGGTAGCGGGAGCCACAATGAGCAGTTCTTC. Translated, it gives CGSSNFGGSGSHNEQFF.

This clonotype was detected ten times or more. The rearrangement uses TRBV6-6 and TRBJ2-1; D possibly corresponds to TRBD2 (5 bases). V was clipped by 5 bases and J by 4 bases, with 6 bases between them. This CDR3 has 12 amino acids. Germline lookup yields CDR1 MNHNY and CDR2 SVGAGI (reference sequence). CDR3: CASSPGYNEQFF. In DNA form, the CDR3 reads TGTGCCAGCAGTCCGGGGTACAATGAGCAGTTCTTC.

Only one count was recorded for this clonotype. Being one base from a much bigger clone, this may be a read error. The chain recombines TRBV5-4 with TRBJ2-1; TRBD2 might be the D (5 bases). The CDR3 spans 14 residues. Germline CDR1 reads SGHNT; CDR2 reads YYREEE (reference sequence). The CDR3 protein is CDSSPETNSNEQFF. In DNA form, the CDR3 reads TGTGACAGCAGCCCCGAGACTAACTCCAATGAGCAGTTCTTC.

This clonotype was seen many times. The rearrangement links TRBV5-1 to TRBJ2-3, with 9 bases identical to TRBD1. Losses at the gene ends were 4 bases for V and 1 base for J; bases not matched to a gene: 7. The germline CDR1 and CDR2 sequences are SGHRS and YFSETQ. The CDR3 is made up of 16 amino acids. CDR3 loop: CASSAGTGRGTDTQYF. The CDR3 DNA follows: TGCGCCAGCAGCGCCGGGACAGGGAGGGGCACAGATACGCAGTATTTT. Filled out from reference TRBV5-1 and TRBJ2-3, the complete variable domain reads KAGVTQTPRYLIKTRGQQVTLSCSPISGHRSVSWYQQTPGQGLQFLFEYFSETQRNKGNFPGRFSGRQFSNSRSEMNVSTLELGDSALYLCASSAGTGRGTDTQYFGPGTRLTVL.

Of note for this clonotype: This may stem from a read error, because a much larger clone lies one nucleotide away. The chain is built from TRBV6-5 and TRBJ2-1; tentative D call: TRBD2 (5 bases). Looked up from germline, CDR1 is MNHEY and CDR2 is SVGAGI. The CDR3 is 13 amino acids. Trimming cost V 0 bases and J 12 bases, with 12 bases left between them. The CDR3, as DNA: TGTGCCAGCAGTTACTCGGGTCCCCGGGGGCAGTTCTTC. Amino acid sequence: CASSYSGPRGQFF.

This rearrangement joins TRBV20-1 to TRBJ2-1, with D maybe TRBD1 (7 bases). V was cut by 3 bases and J by 0 bases, with 12 bases left in between. This CDR3 region has 15 residues. Germline V gene lookup returns CDR1 DFQATT and CDR2 SNEGSKA (reference sequence). The CDR3 region has the DNA TGCAGTGCTAGGGGCCAGGGGGGCTCCTACAATGAGCAGTTCTTC. Translated: CSARGQGGSYNEQFF.

For this clonotype: This may be a read error: a much more frequent sequence differs by one nucleotide. The CDR3 does not close with the conserved phenylalanine or tryptophan, likely indicating a read error. The chain is built from TRBV6-5 and TRBJ2-1; TRBD2 agrees at 9 bases. The CDR3 spans 16 residues. V trimming: 8 bases; J trimming: 5 bases; junction bases outside the gene matches: 13. Germline V lookup: CDR1 MNHEY, CDR2 SVGAGI. The CDR3 DNA reads as TGTGCCAGCCGATACCGGACTAGCGCAACCCACAATGAGCAGTTCTCC. This codes for CASRYRTSATHNEQFS.

A note on this clonotype: A much larger clone differs by one base, so this may be a read error. The V call is TRBV6-5, the J call TRBJ2-7; 7 positions agree with TRBD1. Germline CDR1 reads MNHEY; CDR2 reads SVGAGI. The junction had 10 bases not matched to a gene; V was cut back by 11 bases and J by 0 bases. The CDR3 has 14 amino acids. CDR3 DNA: TGTGCCGGCACCGCGACAGGGAGCTCCTACGAGCAGTACTTC. This encodes CAGTATGSSYEQYF.

This clonotype was detected many times. V and J are TRBV4-3 and TRBJ2-1; 9 nucleotides agree with TRBD2. V trimming: 0 bases; J trimming: 4 bases; junction bases outside the gene matches: 4. Looked up from germline, CDR1 is LGHNA and CDR2 is YSLEER. This CDR3 comprises 16 residues. CDR3 DNA sequence: TGCGCCAGCAGCCAAGAATCGACTAGCGGATACAATGAGCAGTTCTTC. Its translation is CASSQESTSGYNEQFF.

The chain employs TRBV11-2 and TRBJ2-3, with D unresolved. The CDR3 covers 13 residues. Germline lookup yields CDR1 SGHAT and CDR2 FQNNGV. The CDR3, as DNA: TGTGTCACAAGTTCACGTAGCACAGATACGCAGTATTTT. Amino acid sequence: CVTSSRSTDTQYF.

A remark on this clonotype: Being one base from a much bigger clone, this may be a read error. The chain has TRBV10-3 and TRBJ2-7, with D perhaps TRBD1 or TRBD2 (5 bases each). Germline V gene lookup returns CDR1 ENHRY and CDR2 SYGVKD. This CDR3 region has 14 residues. The CDR3 sequence: CVIKKGEGRYEQYF. In DNA form, the CDR3 reads TGTGTCATCAAGAAGGGAGAGGGACGCTACGAGCAGTACTTC.

The chain recombines TRBV7-6 with TRBJ2-5, with 10 bases identical to TRBD2. V trimming: 1 base; J trimming: 4 bases; junction bases outside the gene matches: 9. Per germline, CDR1 SGHVS and CDR2 FNYEAQ. CDR3 length: 17 amino acids. In nucleotides, the CDR3 is TGTGCCAGCAGCTTAGAGGCTAGCGGGAGATCCGGAGAGACCCAGTACTTC. Translated, it gives CASSLEASGRSGETQYF.

The chain employs TRBV13 and TRBJ1-6; unclear D gene. Between the trimmed V and J ends, which lost 6 bases and 7 bases, there was a span of 7 bases. The germline CDR1 and CDR2 sequences are PRHDT and FYEKMQ (reference sequence). The CDR3 totals 12 residues. Here the CDR3 reads CASRIGNSPLHF. In DNA, the CDR3 is TGTGCCAGCAGGATAGGGAATTCACCCCTCCACTTT.

Regarding this clonotype: A much larger clone sits a single nucleotide away, making a read error possible. The rearrangement links TRBV6-6 to TRBJ2-1; 8 nucleotides line up with TRBD2. Germline V gene data show CDR1 as MNHNY and CDR2 as SVGAGI (reference sequence). CDR3 length: 17 residues. V was clipped by 6 bases and J by 6 bases; unmatched bases: 16. CDR3 sequence (DNA): TGTGCCAGCAGCCATCTTCGCACGGGAGGGCCTAGCAATGAGCAGTTCTTC. Encoded protein: CASSHLRTGGPSNEQFF.

Comments on this clonotype: The junction departs from the called germline gene at one end, perhaps through a read error. CDR3 DNA sequence: TGTGCCAGCGAGACAAGTGAGGAGCGGTACTTC. Protein sequence: CASETSEERYF. The chain couples TRBV11-2 to TRBJ2-7, with no clear D. The V gene's germline CDR1 is SGHAT and CDR2 FQNNGV. This CDR3 comprises 11 residues.

This clonotype was counted only a few times. The rearrangement uses TRBV5-6 and TRBJ1-1, with a tentative D call TRBD1 (5 bases). Germline V gene sequence: CDR1 SGHDT, CDR2 YYEEEE. V lost 0 bases and J 1 base, leaving 13 bases between the germline ends. This CDR3 comprises 16 residues. CDR3 coding DNA: TGTGCCAGCAGCTTGGGACCGGGGACGGGGAACACTGAAGCTTTCTTT. Translation gives CASSLGPGTGNTEAFF.

This rearrangement joins TRBV24-1 to TRBJ2-2, with D perhaps TRBD1 (5 bases). CDR3 length equals 16 residues. Germline V CDR1 and CDR2: KGHDR, SFDVKD. Deletions cut 2 bases from V and 2 bases from J, with 11 bases between. This chain's CDR3 is CATSDWGRQNTGELFF. In nucleotides, the CDR3 is TGTGCCACCAGTGATTGGGGCAGACAAAACACCGGGGAGCTGTTTTTT.

Many counts were recorded for this clonotype. V gene TRBV29-1 combines with J gene TRBJ2-1, with 8 nucleotides matching TRBD1. The germline V gene encodes CDR1 SQVTM and CDR2 ANQGSEA. Trimming took 4 bases from V and 4 from J; bases not matched to a gene: 3. The CDR3 length is 13 residues. The DNA of the CDR3 is TGCAGCGTTGGGAGGACAGGGTACAATGAGCAGTTCTTC. Encoded protein: CSVGRTGYNEQFF.

As for this clonotype: This sequence may be a read error, since a much larger clone differs from it by one base. The final CDR3 position lacks the conserved phenylalanine or tryptophan, pointing to a likely read error. The chain has TRBV6-2 or TRBV6-3 and TRBJ2-7, with D tentatively TRBD1 (5 bases). The V gene lost 6 bases and the J gene lost 4 bases, with 10 bases spanning the gap. The CDR3 contains 12 residues. Germline CDR1 MNHEY, CDR2 SVGEGT. CDR3 sequence (DNA): TGTGCCAGCAGCCTAAGACAGTACGAGCAGTACCTC. The encoded protein is CASSLRQYEQYL.

The chain combines TRBV11-2 with TRBJ2-1, with D tentatively TRBD2 (5 bases). The CDR3 loop spans 17 amino acids. CDR1 is SGHAT, CDR2 FQNNGV, per germline. Deletions cut 9 bases from V and 3 bases from J, with 24 bases between. CDR3 residues: CASSAPPLSRLYNEQFF. The CDR3 coding sequence is TGTGCCAGTAGCGCTCCCCCCTTATCGAGACTCTACAATGAGCAGTTCTTC.

With regard to this clonotype: Since the CDR3 does not end with the conserved phenylalanine or tryptophan, this likely comes from a read error. The J gene is TRBJ1-1, the V gene TRBV11-2; D remains ambiguous. The CDR3 sequence is 11 residues long. Deletions cut 0 bases from V and 8 bases from J, with 4 bases between. Germline V gene sequence: CDR1 SGHAT, CDR2 FQNNGV. CDR3 region: CASSLDTEAFL. In DNA, the CDR3 is TGTGCCAGCAGCTTAGATACAGAAGCTTTCCTT.

The gene calls are TRBV14 and TRBJ2-7, with 9 positions matching TRBD2. The germline V gene encodes CDR1 SGHDN and CDR2 FVKESK. Unmatched junction bases numbered 8, after V lost 2 bases and J lost 6 bases. The CDR3 has 15 residues. The CDR3 loop reads CASSQKPSGTSEQYF. CDR3 DNA: TGTGCCAGCAGCCAAAAACCTAGCGGGACATCCGAGCAGTACTTC. The whole variable domain, filled in from reference TRBV14 and TRBJ2-7, reads EAGVTQFPSHSVIEKGQTVTLRCDPISGHDNLYWYRRVMGKEIKFLLHFVKESKQDESGMPNNRFLAERTGGTYSTLKVQPAELEDSGVYFCASSQKPSGTSEQYFGPGTRLTVT.

Worth noting for this clonotype: A clone one base away is much larger, so this may be a read error. The chain combines TRBV30 with TRBJ1-1; TRBD1 agrees at 8 bases. V gave up 5 bases and J gave up 0 bases; unmatched junction bases: 5. Germline CDR1 reads GTSNPN; CDR2 reads SVGIG (reference sequence). CDR3 size: 14 residues. CDR3 loop: CAWSRTGLNTEAFF. In DNA form, the CDR3 reads TGTGCCTGGTCCAGGACAGGGTTGAACACTGAAGCTTTCTTT.

As regards this clonotype: The conserved phenylalanine or tryptophan normally closing the CDR3 is absent here, so this likely arose from a read error. V is TRBV4-1 and J is TRBJ2-7; D gene ambiguous. Germline-derived CDR1 and CDR2 are MGHRA and YSYEKL. This CDR3 comprises 15 residues. V was shortened by 4 bases and J by 7 bases, with 20 bases between the two germline ends. Here the CDR3 reads CASSRTRTEPREQYS. DNA for the CDR3: TGCGCCAGCAGCCGAACCCGGACGGAGCCTAGGGAGCAGTACTCC.

This clonotype was seen repeatedly, ten times or more. Here the CDR3 reads CASSYSRRGAPEAFF. DNA of the CDR3: TGTGCCAGCAGTTACTCGCGCAGGGGGGCCCCTGAAGCTTTCTTT. The V and J genes are TRBV6-2 or TRBV6-3 and TRBJ1-1; TRBD1 agrees at 7 bases. The CDR3 spans 15 residues. Germline values: CDR1 MNHEY, CDR2 SVGEGT. The V gene end was trimmed by 0 bases and the J gene end by 6 bases; junction bases not matched to a gene: 7.

This clonotype was counted ten times or more. CDR3 DNA: TGTGCCAGCAGCCCCGGACAGGGGATGGACTACGAGCAGTACTTC. It is translated as CASSPGQGMDYEQYF. This chain joins TRBV12-3 or TRBV12-4 and TRBJ2-7, with 9 bases fitting TRBD1. The CDR3 length is 15 residues. With 6 bases clipped from V and 3 bases from J, the junction kept 9 bases outside the gene matches.

This clonotype was observed many times. This chain uses TRBV6-1 with TRBJ2-3; 11 nucleotides align to TRBD2. CDR1 is MNHNS, CDR2 SASEGT, per germline. Unmatched junction bases numbered 1, after V lost 2 bases and J lost 0 bases. This CDR3 is built from 16 residues. The CDR3 region is CASSEWTSGSTDTQYF. Written as DNA, the CDR3 is TGTGCCAGCAGTGAATGGACTAGCGGGAGCACAGATACGCAGTATTTT.

With regard to this clonotype: A much larger clonotype is one base distant, so this may be a read error. The chain combines TRBV4-1 with TRBJ2-3; maybe TRBD2 (6 bases). Trimming removed 4 bases at V and 4 bases at J, with 15 bases between. Germline CDR1 and CDR2: MGHRA and YSYEKL. The CDR3 sequence is 15 residues long. The CDR3 here is CASSPWGDSADTQYF. The DNA for the CDR3 is TGCGCCAGCAGCCCCTGGGGGGACTCGGCAGATACGCAGTATTTT.

Note on this clonotype: Germline and junction disagree at one end, which may indicate a read error. V gene TRBV6-6 combines with J gene TRBJ2-3; perhaps TRBD2 as D (5 bases). The CDR3 runs to 15 residues. Germline CDR1 is MNHNY and CDR2 is SVGAGI (reference sequence). CDR3 region: CAGSYLGLETDTQYF. The CDR3 DNA follows: TGTGCCGGCAGTTACTTAGGACTTGAAACAGATACGCAGTATTTT.

Comment on this clonotype: Given a much more abundant clone one base away, this may be a read error. The chain is built from TRBV6-5 and TRBJ2-2; D gene ambiguous. CDR1 is MNHEY, CDR2 SVGAGI, per germline. The CDR3 is made up of 15 amino acids. V was pared by 4 bases and J by 4 bases, with 13 bases between. Here the CDR3 DNA reads TGTGCCAGCAGTTTCTCGGTCGGGCTCACCGGGGAGCTGTTTTTT. Protein sequence: CASSFSVGLTGELFF.

A note on this clonotype: Sequence at one end of the junction differs from germline and may be a read error. The chain couples TRBV11-2 to TRBJ1-3, with TRBD1 as a possible D gene (5 bases). The length of the CDR3 is 15 residues. Germline V gives CDR1 SGHAT, CDR2 FQNNGV. DNA of the CDR3: TGTGACAGCAGTTTATCGGCAGGGTCTGGAAACACCATATATTTT. It specifies CDSSLSAGSGNTIYF.

The count of this clonotype is one. A much bigger clone sits one base away, suggesting this may be a read error. The rearrangement joins TRBV4-1 to TRBJ2-7; D is perhaps TRBD1 (7 bases). Between the trimmed V and J ends, which lost 1 base and 4 bases, there was a span of 17 bases. Per the germline V gene, CDR1 is MGHRA and CDR2 is YSYEKL. The CDR3 has 16 residues. The CDR3 loop is CASSQACGGGRYEQYF. CDR3 DNA: TGCGCCAGCAGCCAAGCCTGCGGAGGGGGCCGGTACGAGCAGTACTTC.